The rows below give T cell receptor beta chains drawn from one sample of a study of Graves' ophthalmopathy and Graves' hyperthyroidism. TCRdb fed the multiplex PCR reads into MiXCR, producing one record per CDR3 protein. The sample includes roughly 500,000 distinct CDR3 sequences, around an eighth seen only once; the top ten take 8% to 10%. Specimen: blood. These receptors were collected from a woman in her thirties with Graves' ophthalmopathy. Each CDR3 is given with its conserved first and last residue. A D gene is named only where the DNA matches it firmly. A clone size is listed for some rows: how often the clone was seen (once, few, many), or a class if it is expanded.

NA TRBJ1-1 16 NA TRBV18 TGTGCCAGCTCACCCCCTGCGGGGGGCAGCAACACTGAAGCTTTCTTT CASSPPAGGSNTEAFF
many TRBJ1-2 17 NA TRBV6-2/TRBV6-3 TGTGCCAGCACCCCAAAGCGCGGGAGGCAGTTTAACTATGGCTACACCTTC CASTPKRGRQFNYGYTF
few TRBJ2-5 13 NA TRBV12-3/TRBV12-4 TGTGCCAGCAGGATCGGGGAGTCGTGGACCCAGTACTTC CASRIGESWTQYF
many TRBJ2-7 18 NA TRBV6-1 TGTGCCAGCAGTGAAGCGAGCGTGGGAAGGGGCGTAGCTAGGGAGCAGTACTTC CASSEASVGRGVAREQYF
many TRBJ1-1 15 TRBD1 TRBV9 TGTGCCAGCAGCATGGGGACAGACCTGAACACTGAAGCTTTCTTT CASSMGTDLNTEAFF
many TRBJ2-7 14 NA TRBV12-3/TRBV12-4 TGTGCCAGCAGGGGGGTTTCGGGGCCCTACGAGCAGTACTTC CASRGVSGPYEQYF
many TRBJ2-7 16 TRBD2 TRBV18 TGTGCCAGCTCACCCCCGCGGGGGGGCGGGAGTTACGAGCAGTACTTC CASSPPRGGGSYEQYF
NA TRBJ2-7 15 NA TRBV5-1 TGCGCCAGCAGCGACACTAACGTCGATCCCTACGAGCAGTACTTC CASSDTNVDPYEQYF
NA TRBJ2-2 17 TRBD2 TRBV24-1 TGTGCCACCAGTGACCCAATAGCGGGAGGAGACACCGGGGAGCTGTTTTTT CATSDPIAGGDTGELFF
many TRBJ2-5 13 NA TRBV28 TGTGCCAGCACTCGCGACAGCAAAGAGACCCAGTACTTC CASTRDSKETQYF
many TRBJ1-2 12 NA TRBV19 TGTGCCAGTAGTATTGGGGTTTCCGGCTACACCTTC CASSIGVSGYTF
few TRBJ2-2 11 NA TRBV7-6 TGTGCCGGGAGAGACGGCGGGGAGCTGTTTTTT CAGRDGGELFF
once TRBJ2-7 15 NA TRBV6-2/TRBV6-3 TGTGCCAGCAGTTTCGCCGGGACGGGGACTTACGAGCAGTACTTC CASSFAGTGTYEQYF
NA TRBJ1-6 13 NA TRBV10-1 TGCGCCAGCAGTGGCCGGGAAGGGTCACCCCTCCACTTT CASSGREGSPLHF
many TRBJ2-5 15 TRBD2 TRBV30 TGTGCCTGGCGCCGGGAGGGCCTTTCTGGAGAGACCCAGTACTTC CAWRREGLSGETQYF
many TRBJ1-6 15 TRBD1 TRBV5-1 TGCGCCAGCAGCTTTTTGGGACAGGGGAATTCACCCCTCCACTTT CASSFLGQGNSPLHF
many TRBJ1-2 15 NA TRBV27 TGTGCCAGCAGTTTATCCGGCTCCCTAGGGTATGGCTACACCTTC CASSLSGSLGYGYTF
many TRBJ2-2 11 NA TRBV7-2 TGTGCCAGCACCCGATCCGGGGAGCTGTTTTTT CASTRSGELFF
many TRBJ1-2 12 TRBD1 TRBV20-1 TGCAGTGCTAAACAGGGGGCCAGGGGCTACACCTTC CSAKQGARGYTF
many TRBJ1-1 14 NA TRBV11-2 TGTGCCAGCAGCTTAAGCCTCAGAAACACTGAAGCTTTCTTT CASSLSLRNTEAFF
many TRBJ2-7 16 TRBD2 TRBV11-2 TGTGCCAGCAGCCTATGGCCTAGCGGGAGGTGGTACGAGCAGTACTTC CASSLWPSGRWYEQYF
few TRBJ1-1 15 NA TRBV20-1 TGCAGTGCTACCGTGGGGCATTTCGAGGCCACTGAAGCTTTCTTT CSATVGHFEATEAFF
few TRBJ2-3 13 NA TRBV7-2 TGTGCCAGCAGTTACGTCTGGGGGGATACGCAGTATTTT CASSYVWGDTQYF
NA TRBJ1-5 13 NA TRBV12-3/TRBV12-4 TGTGCCAGCAGTCACCGGGACTCTCAGCCCCAGCATTTT CASSHRDSQPQHF
few TRBJ2-5 13 NA TRBV7-9 TGTGCCAGCGGCTTTAAAGGGGCAGGGACCCAGTACTTC CASGFKGAGTQYF
many TRBJ2-7 16 NA TRBV11-2 TGTGCCAGCAGCTTCCCCCCGGACGGCGGGACTCTCGAGCAGTACTTC CASSFPPDGGTLEQYF
many TRBJ1-1 16 NA TRBV6-5 TGTGCCAGCAGTTACAGCCCCCCAGGGTGGGGCACTGAAGCTTTCTTT CASSYSPPGWGTEAFF
many TRBJ1-1 11 NA TRBV28 TGTGCCAGCAGTTTATTCCCTGAAGCTTTCTTT CASSLFPEAFF
many TRBJ1-1 14 NA TRBV13 TGTGCCAGCAGCTTGCCGGGAAGGGTCACTGAAGCTTTCTTT CASSLPGRVTEAFF
many TRBJ2-7 14 TRBD1 TRBV2 TGTGCCAGCCAACCGGGACAGGTGTCCTACGAGCAGTACTTC CASQPGQVSYEQYF
many TRBJ1-1 15 NA TRBV7-2 TGTGCCAGCACCTGGAGAGCCGGTCCGAACACTGAAGCTTTCTTT CASTWRAGPNTEAFF
many TRBJ1-1 11 NA TRBV11-2 TGTGCCAGCAGCTTACGTCAAGAAGCTTTCTTT CASSLRQEAFF
many TRBJ2-7 15 TRBD2 TRBV28 TGTGCCAGCAGTTTGACTAGCGGGGGACGGTACGAGCAGTACTTC CASSLTSGGRYEQYF
many TRBJ1-2 12 NA TRBV27 TGTGCCAGCAGTTTATCGGGAAACGGCTACACCTTC CASSLSGNGYTF
few TRBJ2-5 14 TRBD1 TRBV29-1 TGCAGCGTCGGACCTACAGACAGGGAAGAGACCCAGTACTTC CSVGPTDREETQYF